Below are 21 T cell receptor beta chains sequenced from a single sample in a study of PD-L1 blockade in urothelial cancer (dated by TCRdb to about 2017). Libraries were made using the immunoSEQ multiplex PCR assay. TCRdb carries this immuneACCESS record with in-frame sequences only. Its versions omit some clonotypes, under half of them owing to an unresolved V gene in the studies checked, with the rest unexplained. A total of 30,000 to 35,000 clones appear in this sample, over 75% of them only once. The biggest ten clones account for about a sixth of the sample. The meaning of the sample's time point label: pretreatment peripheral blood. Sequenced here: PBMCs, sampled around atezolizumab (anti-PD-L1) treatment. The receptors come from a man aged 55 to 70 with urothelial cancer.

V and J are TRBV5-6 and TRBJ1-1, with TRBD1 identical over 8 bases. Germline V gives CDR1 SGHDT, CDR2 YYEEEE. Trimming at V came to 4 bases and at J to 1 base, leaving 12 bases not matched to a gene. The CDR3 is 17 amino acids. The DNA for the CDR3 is TGTGCCAGCAGCCGAGGGCTGACAGGGGCAAGGAACACTGAAGCTTTCTTT. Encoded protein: CASSRGLTGARNTEAFF.

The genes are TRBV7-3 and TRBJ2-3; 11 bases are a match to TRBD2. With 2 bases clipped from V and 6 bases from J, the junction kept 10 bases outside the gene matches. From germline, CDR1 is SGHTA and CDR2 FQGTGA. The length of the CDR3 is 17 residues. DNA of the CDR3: TGTGCCAGCAGCTTATCCTTAGCGGGAGGGCCCCTGGATACGCAGTATTTT. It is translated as CASSLSLAGGPLDTQYF.

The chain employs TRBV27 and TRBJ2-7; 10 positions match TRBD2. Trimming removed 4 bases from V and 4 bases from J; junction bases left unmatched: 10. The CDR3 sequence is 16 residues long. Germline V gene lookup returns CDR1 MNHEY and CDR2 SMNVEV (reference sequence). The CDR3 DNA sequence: TGTGCCAGCAGTTCCCTGAGGTTGGGACTAGCGTACGAGCAGTACTTC. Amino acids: CASSSLRLGLAYEQYF.

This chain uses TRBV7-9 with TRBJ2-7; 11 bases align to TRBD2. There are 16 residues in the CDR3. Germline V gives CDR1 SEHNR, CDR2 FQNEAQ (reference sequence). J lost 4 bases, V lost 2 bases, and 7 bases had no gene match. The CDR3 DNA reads TGTGCCAGCAGCTTAAGGGGAACTAGCGGGAGTTACGAGCAGTACTTC. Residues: CASSLRGTSGSYEQYF.

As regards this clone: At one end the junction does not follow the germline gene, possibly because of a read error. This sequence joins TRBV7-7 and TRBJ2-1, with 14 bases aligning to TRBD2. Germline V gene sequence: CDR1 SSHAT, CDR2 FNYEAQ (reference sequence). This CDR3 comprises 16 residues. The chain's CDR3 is CASSSGLAGALGEQFF. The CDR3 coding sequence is TGTGCTAGCAGCTCGGGACTAGCGGGAGCCTTGGGTGAGCAGTTCTTC. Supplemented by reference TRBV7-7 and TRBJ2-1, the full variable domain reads GAGVSQSPRYKVTKRGQDVTLRCDPISSHATLYWYQQALGQGPEFLTYFNYEAQPDKSGLPSDRFSAERPEGSISTLTIQRTEQRDSAMYRCASSSGLAGALGEQFFGPGTRLTVL.

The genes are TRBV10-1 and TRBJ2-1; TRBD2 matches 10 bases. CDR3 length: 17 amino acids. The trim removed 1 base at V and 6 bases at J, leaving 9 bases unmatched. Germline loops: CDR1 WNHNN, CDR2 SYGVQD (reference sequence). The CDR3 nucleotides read TGCGCCAGCAGTGAGTTCGGGCTAGCGGGAGCGGGCAATGAGCAGTTCTTC. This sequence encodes CASSEFGLAGAGNEQFF.

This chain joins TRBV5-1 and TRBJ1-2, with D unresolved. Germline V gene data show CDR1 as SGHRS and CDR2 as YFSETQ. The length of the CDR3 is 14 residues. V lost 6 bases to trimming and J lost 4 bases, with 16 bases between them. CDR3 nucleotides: TGCGCCAGCACCCGGGGAGGGAGCGGCTATGGCTACACCTTC. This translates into CASTRGGSGYGYTF.

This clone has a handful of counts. The CDR3 bases are TGTGCCAGCAGCGTAGCCGGACAGGGGGGGACAGATACGCAGTATTTT. Its translation is CASSVAGQGGTDTQYF. The rearrangement uses TRBV9 and TRBJ2-3; 10 nucleotides agree with TRBD1. V lost 0 bases to trimming and J lost 3 bases; unmatched junction nucleotides: 4. CDR1 is SGDLS, CDR2 YYNGEE, per germline. CDR3 length: 16 amino acids.

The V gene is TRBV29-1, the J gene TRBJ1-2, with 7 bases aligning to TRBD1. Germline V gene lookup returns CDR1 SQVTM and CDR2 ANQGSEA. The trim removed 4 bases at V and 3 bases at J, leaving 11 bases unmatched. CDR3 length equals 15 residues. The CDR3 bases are TGCAGCGTTGTTGTGGGACAGCTATGGGACTATGGCTACACCTTC. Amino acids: CSVVVGQLWDYGYTF.

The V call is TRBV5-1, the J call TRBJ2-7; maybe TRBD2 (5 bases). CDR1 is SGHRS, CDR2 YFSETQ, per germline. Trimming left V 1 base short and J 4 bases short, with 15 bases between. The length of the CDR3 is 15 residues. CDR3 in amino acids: CASSLTSFLVYEQYF. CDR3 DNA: TGCGCCAGCAGCTTGACTAGTTTCTTAGTGTACGAGCAGTACTTC.

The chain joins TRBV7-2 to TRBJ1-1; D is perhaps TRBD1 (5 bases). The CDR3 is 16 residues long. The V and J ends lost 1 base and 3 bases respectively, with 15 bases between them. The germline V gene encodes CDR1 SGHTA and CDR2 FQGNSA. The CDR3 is CASSLDGGGKDTEAFF. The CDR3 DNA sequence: TGTGCCAGCAGCTTAGATGGGGGGGGTAAGGACACTGAAGCTTTCTTT.

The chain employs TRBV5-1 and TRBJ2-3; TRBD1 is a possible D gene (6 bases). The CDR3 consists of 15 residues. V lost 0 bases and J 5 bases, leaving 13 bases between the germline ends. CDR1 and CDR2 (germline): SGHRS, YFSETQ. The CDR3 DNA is TGCGCCAGCAGCTTGGCGGGACAAAAGGTAGATACGCAGTATTTT. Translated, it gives CASSLAGQKVDTQYF. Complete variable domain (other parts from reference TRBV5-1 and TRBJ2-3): KAGVTQTPRYLIKTRGQQVTLSCSPISGHRSVSWYQQTPGQGLQFLFEYFSETQRNKGNFPGRFSGRQFSNSRSEMNVSTLELGDSALYLCASSLAGQKVDTQYFGPGTRLTVL.

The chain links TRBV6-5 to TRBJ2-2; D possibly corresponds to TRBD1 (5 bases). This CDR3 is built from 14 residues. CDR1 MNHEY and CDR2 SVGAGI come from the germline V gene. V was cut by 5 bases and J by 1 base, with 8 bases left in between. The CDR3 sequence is CASSRQGNTGELFF. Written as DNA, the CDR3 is TGTGCCAGCAGTAGGCAGGGGAACACCGGGGAGCTGTTTTTT.

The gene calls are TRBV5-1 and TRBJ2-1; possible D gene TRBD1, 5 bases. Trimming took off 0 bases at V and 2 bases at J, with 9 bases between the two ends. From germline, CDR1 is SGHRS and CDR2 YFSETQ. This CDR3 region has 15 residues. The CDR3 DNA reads TGCGCCAGCAGCTTGGTCTCAGGGACCTACAATGAGCAGTTCTTC. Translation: CASSLVSGTYNEQFF. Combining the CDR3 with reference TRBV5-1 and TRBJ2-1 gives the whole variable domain KAGVTQTPRYLIKTRGQQVTLSCSPISGHRSVSWYQQTPGQGLQFLFEYFSETQRNKGNFPGRFSGRQFSNSRSEMNVSTLELGDSALYLCASSLVSGTYNEQFFGPGTRLTVL.

The CDR3 nucleotides read TGTGCCAGCAGTGGGCTCGAGGATGGCTACACCTTC. Residues: CASSGLEDGYTF. V usage is TRBV2 and J usage is TRBJ1-2, with D uncertain. The CDR3 is 12 amino acids. The germline V gene encodes CDR1 SNHLY and CDR2 FYNNEI. V was cut by 4 bases and J by 6 bases, with 9 bases left in between.

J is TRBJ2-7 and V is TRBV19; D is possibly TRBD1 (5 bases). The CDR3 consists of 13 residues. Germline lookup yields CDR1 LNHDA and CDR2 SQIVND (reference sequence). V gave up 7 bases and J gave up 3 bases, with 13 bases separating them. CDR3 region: CASKARAGYEQYF. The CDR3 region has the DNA TGTGCCAGTAAGGCCAGGGCAGGCTACGAGCAGTACTTC.

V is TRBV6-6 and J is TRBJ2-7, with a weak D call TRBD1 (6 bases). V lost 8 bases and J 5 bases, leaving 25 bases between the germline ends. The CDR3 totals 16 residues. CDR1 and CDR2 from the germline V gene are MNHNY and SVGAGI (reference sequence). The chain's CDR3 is CASLPQRGQGNNEQYF. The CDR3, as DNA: TGTGCCAGCCTACCACAGCGAGGGCAGGGGAATAACGAGCAGTACTTC.

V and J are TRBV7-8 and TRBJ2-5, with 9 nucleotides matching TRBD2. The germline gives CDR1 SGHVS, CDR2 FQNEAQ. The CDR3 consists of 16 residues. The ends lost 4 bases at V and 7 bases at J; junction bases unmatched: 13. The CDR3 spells CASSSPLREGFGTQYF. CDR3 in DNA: TGTGCCAGCAGCTCCCCCTTGCGGGAGGGCTTCGGGACCCAGTACTTC.

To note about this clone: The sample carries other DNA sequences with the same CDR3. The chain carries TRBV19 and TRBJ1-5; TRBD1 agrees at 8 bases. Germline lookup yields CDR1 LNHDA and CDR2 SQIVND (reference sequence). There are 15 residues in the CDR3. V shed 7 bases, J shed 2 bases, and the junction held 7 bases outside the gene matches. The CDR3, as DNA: TGTGCCAGTACTACGCCGGGACAGGGCAATCAGCCCCAGCATTTT. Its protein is CASTTPGQGNQPQHF. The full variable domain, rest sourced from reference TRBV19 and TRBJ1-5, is DGGITQSPKYLFRKEGQNVTLSCEQNLNHDAMYWYRQDPGQGLRLIYYSQIVNDFQKGDIAEGYSVSREKKESFPLTVTSAQKNPTAFYLCASTTPGQGNQPQHFGDGTRLSIL.

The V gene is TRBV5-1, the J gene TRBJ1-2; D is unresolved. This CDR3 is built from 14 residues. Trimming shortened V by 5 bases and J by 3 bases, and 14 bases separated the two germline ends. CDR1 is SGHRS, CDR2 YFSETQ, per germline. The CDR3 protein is CASRLLFGDYGYTF. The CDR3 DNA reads TGCGCCAGCAGACTGCTGTTTGGTGACTATGGCTACACCTTC.

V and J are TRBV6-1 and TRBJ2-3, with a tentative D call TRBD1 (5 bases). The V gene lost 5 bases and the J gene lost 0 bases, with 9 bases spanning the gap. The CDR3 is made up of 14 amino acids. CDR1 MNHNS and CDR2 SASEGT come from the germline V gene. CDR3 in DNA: TGTGCCAGCAGTTTGCGACAGAGCACAGATACGCAGTATTTT. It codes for CASSLRQSTDTQYF.